This T cell receptor beta chain was sequenced during a study of Graves' ophthalmopathy and Graves' hyperthyroidism. With V trimmed by 6 bases and J by 10 bases, 11 bases remained unmatched. The CDR3 has 16 residues. Germline lookup yields CDR1 MNHEY and CDR2 SVGAGI. CDR3 regions of TCR beta were amplified from RNA transcripts. Amplification began with first-round RT-PCR using HTBI primers, then second-round multiplex PCR was performed. TCRdb recomputed calls from the multiplex PCR reads with MiXCR, one row per CDR3 protein. The sample holds almost 750,000 distinct CDR3 sequences, roughly two fifths seen once.

The rearrangement links TRBV6-5 to TRBJ1-6, with 11 positions matching TRBD1. The sample comprised peripheral blood. This TCR derives from an adult man with Graves' ophthalmopathy. CDR3: CASSLPTGQGESPLHF. CDR3 nucleotide sequence: TGTGCCAGCAGCTTACCGACGGGACAGGGGGAATCACCCCTCCACTTT.